One sample yielded the 16 T cell receptor beta chains listed below, sequenced in a study of shared clonotypes between healthy human individuals. Produced via immunoSEQ multiplex PCR; TCRdb's table is partial and in-frame only. The table has 1,500,000 or so clones, around 97% seen once; the top ten hold approximately 1.2%. Sequenced input: naive CD4+ T cells sorted from blood. The subset was: CD45RA+ positively selected. These TCRs come from a man aged 25-45 years in good health.

The chain recombines TRBV6-5 with TRBJ1-5, with D perhaps matching TRBD1 (5 bases). Per the germline V gene, CDR1 is MNHEY and CDR2 is SVGAGI. Between the trimmed V and J ends, which lost 11 bases and 6 bases, there was a span of 11 bases. This CDR3 is 11 amino acids long. The CDR3 DNA reads TGTGCCGGGGGTTGGAGTCAGCCCCAGCATTTT. Translated: CAGGWSQPQHF.

V usage is TRBV4-1 and J usage is TRBJ1-2, with D possibly TRBD1 on 6 matching bases. V lost 5 bases, J lost 6 bases, and 16 bases lay in between. This CDR3 contains 14 residues. The germline gives CDR1 MGHRA, CDR2 YSYEKL. The CDR3 bases are TGCGCCAGCAGCATCAGCAGGACAGCAGATGGCTACACCTTC. This sequence encodes CASSISRTADGYTF.

The rearrangement uses TRBV18 and TRBJ2-1; 12 bases align to TRBD2. The V segment lost 4 bases and the J segment 2 bases; nucleotides outside the gene matches: 3. Germline V gene sequence: CDR1 KGHSH, CDR2 LQKENI. This CDR3 region has 16 residues. As DNA, the CDR3 is TGTGCCAGCTCACTGTCTAGCGGGAGGGCCTACAATGAGCAGTTCTTC. Translated, it gives CASSLSSGRAYNEQFF. Variable domain in full (rest from reference TRBV18 and TRBJ2-1): NAGVMQNPRHLVRRRGQEARLRCSPMKGHSHVYWYRQLPEEGLKFMVYLQKENIIDESGMPKERFSAEFPKEGPSILRIQQVVRGDSAAYFCASSLSSGRAYNEQFFGPGTRLTVL.

This chain connects TRBV30 to TRBJ2-1; 11 positions match TRBD2. Trimming at V came to 2 bases and at J to 1 base, leaving 7 bases not matched to a gene. CDR3 length: 17 residues. Germline V gene sequence: CDR1 GTSNPN, CDR2 SVGIG (reference sequence). The CDR3 bases are TGTGCCTGGAGTTTAAGACTAGCGGGAAATTCCTACAATGAGCAGTTCTTC. Amino acids: CAWSLRLAGNSYNEQFF.

The chain carries TRBV10-1 and TRBJ2-1; the match to TRBD2 covers 15 bases. The CDR3 is 14 amino acids. Germline V gene sequence: CDR1 WNHNN, CDR2 SYGVQD (reference sequence). V lost 4 bases and J lost 8; bases outside the gene matches: 0. DNA for the CDR3: TGCGCCAGCAGTGGGACTAGCGGGAGGGATGAGCAGTTCTTC. This gives the protein CASSGTSGRDEQFF.

V and J are TRBV6-4 and TRBJ1-1; 7 positions match TRBD1. The V segment lost 6 bases and the J segment 2 bases; nucleotides outside the gene matches: 3. This CDR3 has 13 amino acids. The germline CDR1 and CDR2 sequences are MRHNA and SNTAGT. The DNA of the CDR3 is TGTGCCAGCAGCCGACAGGGAAACACTGAAGCTTTCTTT. Amino acid sequence: CASSRQGNTEAFF.

The CDR3 region is CASGGRARDEQFF. The CDR3 region has the DNA TGTGCCAGCGGCGGGAGGGCCCGGGATGAGCAGTTCTTC. The chain employs TRBV2 and TRBJ2-1, with TRBD2 matching 9 bases. The CDR3 runs 13 residues. J was trimmed by 8 bases and V by 8 bases; bases with no gene match: 7. CDR1 and CDR2 (germline): SNHLY, FYNNEI. Drawing the rest from reference TRBV2 and TRBJ2-1, the complete variable domain is EPEVTQTPSHQVTQMGQEVILRCVPISNHLYFYWYRQILGQKVEFLVSFYNNEISEKSEIFDDQFSVERPDGSNFTLKIRSTKLEDSAMYFCASGGRARDEQFFGPGTRLTVL.

The chain is built from TRBV5-8 and TRBJ1-1, with D possibly matching TRBD1 (6 bases). Trimming pared 4 bases from V and 4 bases from J, leaving 14 bases between. CDR1 is SGHTS and CDR2 is YDEGEE in the germline V gene. CDR3 length: 14 residues. The CDR3 loop reads CASSNMGGATEAFF. The CDR3 DNA reads as TGTGCCAGCAGCAATATGGGGGGGGCCACTGAAGCTTTCTTT.

V usage is TRBV9 and J usage is TRBJ2-1; D remains unclear. V gave up 1 base and J gave up 9 bases, with 11 bases separating them. The CDR3 covers 13 residues. Germline assignment: CDR1 SGDLS and CDR2 YYNGEE. The CDR3 nucleotides read TGTGCCAGCAGCGTAAGATTCCTGAGTGAGCAGTTCTTC. Its translation: CASSVRFLSEQFF.

This clone came up once. CDR3 bases: TGTGCCAGCAGTTCGAGACAGGGCCTAAATCAGCCCCAGCATTTT. Its translation is CASSSRQGLNQPQHF. The rearrangement links TRBV28 to TRBJ1-5; 7 bases match TRBD1. The CDR3 spans 15 residues. Per germline, CDR1 MDHEN and CDR2 SYDVKM. V lost 4 bases, J lost 4 bases, and 7 bases stayed unmatched. Supplemented by reference TRBV28 and TRBJ1-5, the full variable domain reads DVKVTQSSRYLVKRTGEKVFLECVQDMDHENMFWYRQDPGLGLRLIYFSYDVKMKEKGDIPEGYSVSREKKERFSLILESASTNQTSMYLCASSSRQGLNQPQHFGDGTRLSIL.

This clone has only a few counts. This chain joins TRBV2 and TRBJ1-5; D possibly corresponds to TRBD1 (6 bases). The CDR3 extends over 14 amino acids. V lost 4 bases, J lost 5 bases, and 12 bases lay in between. CDR1 and CDR2 (germline): SNHLY, FYNNEI. CDR3 sequence (DNA): TGTGCCAGCAGTGGGACCAGGGGCGATCAGCCCCAGCATTTT. It encodes CASSGTRGDQPQHF.

This chain uses TRBV7-2 with TRBJ2-7, with 8 bases aligning to TRBD1. Germline lookup yields CDR1 SGHTA and CDR2 FQGNSA. This CDR3 region has 15 residues. V shed 5 bases and J 0 bases; nucleotides not matched to a gene: 6. The DNA for the CDR3 is TGTGCCAGCAGCCATTGGGACAGGCGCTCCTACGAGCAGTACTTC. Translated, it gives CASSHWDRRSYEQYF.

As for this clone: Other DNA sequences in this sample translate to the same CDR3. The chain combines TRBV20-1 with TRBJ2-5; D may be TRBD1 (5 bases). Between the trimmed V and J ends, which lost 6 bases and 4 bases, there was a span of 9 bases. CDR3 length: 11 amino acids. The V gene's germline CDR1 is DFQATT and CDR2 SNEGSKA (reference sequence). The CDR3 reads CSANRGETQYF. As DNA, the CDR3 is TGCAGTGCCAATAGGGGAGAGACCCAGTACTTC.

The chain employs TRBV7-2 and TRBJ2-2; D perhaps matches TRBD2 (6 bases). Per the germline V gene, CDR1 is SGHTA and CDR2 is FQGNSA. The V and J ends lost 4 bases and 5 bases respectively, with 14 bases between them. This CDR3 spans 15 amino acids. CDR3 amino acids: CASSSAGRGTGELFF. CDR3 coding DNA: TGTGCCAGCAGCTCGGCCGGGAGAGGTACCGGGGAGCTGTTTTTT.

The gene calls are TRBV9 and TRBJ2-7; 11 nucleotides align to TRBD2. CDR1 and CDR2 from the germline V gene are SGDLS and YYNGEE. V gave up 4 bases and J gave up 5 bases; unmatched junction bases: 8. The CDR3 contains 15 residues. The CDR3 region is CASSTRTSGWDEQYF. CDR3 DNA: TGTGCCAGCAGCACACGGACTAGCGGGTGGGACGAGCAGTACTTC.

V gene TRBV10-1 combines with J gene TRBJ2-1; D is possibly TRBD2 (6 bases). The CDR3 has 17 amino acids. Germline V gene data show CDR1 as WNHNN and CDR2 as SYGVQD (reference sequence). Trimming pared 2 bases from V and 3 bases from J, leaving 17 bases between. CDR3 sequence reads: CASSEDRGGKLYNEQFF. The DNA of the CDR3 is TGCGCCAGCAGTGAGGATAGGGGCGGGAAGCTCTACAATGAGCAGTTCTTC.